One sample yielded the 27 T cell receptor beta chains listed below, sequenced in a study of T-cell reconstitution after alpha-beta-depleted transplantation in children. TCRbeta library preparation incorporated unique molecular identifiers. TCRdb itself ran the PCR reads through MiXCR, one entry per CDR3 protein. The data show about 900,000 distinct CDR3 sequences, around 30% seen once. Sample: PBMCs, mostly from graft donor cells, taken 360 days after TCRalphabeta/CD19-depleted stem cell transplant. The receptor source for this set is a boy under two years old who had a stem cell transplant for SCID, so the T cells may come from the graft donor.

The chain links TRBV20-1 to TRBJ2-3; D assignment may be TRBD1 or TRBD2 (5 bases each). CDR3 length: 12 residues. Trimming shortened V by 2 bases and J by 7 bases, and 10 bases separated the two germline ends. Germline CDR1 DFQATT, CDR2 SNEGSKA (reference sequence). The CDR3 region is CSARPREYTQYF. The DNA of the CDR3 is TGCAGTGCTAGACCCAGGGAGTATACGCAGTATTTT.

The chain has TRBV5-1 and TRBJ2-3; D unclear. The germline V gene has CDR1 SGHRS and CDR2 YFSETQ. The CDR3 loop spans 14 amino acids. The V gene lost 0 bases and the J gene lost 5 bases, with 10 bases spanning the gap. The CDR3 loop is CASSLGFMLDTQYF. Written as DNA, the CDR3 is TGCGCCAGCAGCTTGGGGTTTATGTTAGATACGCAGTATTTT.

This sequence joins TRBV7-3 and TRBJ2-1, with 9 bases fitting TRBD1. Trimming removed 0 bases from V and 9 bases from J; junction bases left unmatched: 6. CDR3 size: 15 residues. CDR1 and CDR2 (germline): SGHTA, FQGTGA. The CDR3: CASSLTPGQGSEQFF. CDR3 coding DNA: TGTGCCAGCAGCTTAACCCCCGGACAGGGGAGTGAGCAGTTCTTC.

CDR3 DNA sequence: TGTGCCAGCAGCGAACTTATGGGCACAGATACGCAGTATTTT. Protein product: CASSELMGTDTQYF. The J gene is TRBJ2-3, the V gene TRBV7-2; no clear D. V lost 5 bases, J lost 1 base, and 10 bases lay in between. CDR1 SGHTA and CDR2 FQGNSA come from the germline V gene. The CDR3 spans 14 residues.

This clonotype was seen only a few times. V and J are TRBV2 and TRBJ2-5; a possible D gene is TRBD2 (6 bases). The CDR3 extends over 14 amino acids. Germline CDR1 and CDR2: SNHLY and FYNNEI. V was cut by 4 bases and J by 3 bases, with 12 bases left in between. The CDR3 protein is CASSVNWGEETQYF. The DNA of the CDR3 is TGTGCCAGCAGTGTCAATTGGGGGGAAGAGACCCAGTACTTC.

The rearrangement joins TRBV3-1 to TRBJ2-2, with a weak D call TRBD1 (5 bases). The CDR3 runs 15 residues. Germline V CDR1 and CDR2: LGHDT, YNNKEL (reference sequence). V gave up 4 bases and J gave up 7 bases, with 16 bases separating them. The CDR3 sequence is CASSRPTVGNGELFF. The CDR3 DNA reads TGTGCCAGCAGCCGCCCGACAGTAGGAAACGGGGAGCTGTTTTTT.

Here the CDR3 reads CASSLGGTSLEQFF. CDR3 DNA sequence: TGTGCCAGCAGTTTAGGTGGGACTAGTCTCGAGCAGTTCTTC. This chain joins TRBV12-3 or TRBV12-4 and TRBJ2-1; 8 bases are shared with TRBD2. V lost 1 base to trimming and J lost 10 bases; unmatched junction nucleotides: 6. This CDR3 comprises 14 residues.

This chain joins TRBV5-1 and TRBJ1-4; tentative D call: TRBD1 (6 bases). Germline CDR1 and CDR2: SGHRS and YFSETQ. The CDR3 length is 15 residues. V lost 0 bases, J lost 7 bases, and 13 bases lay in between. In DNA form, the CDR3 reads TGCGCCAGCAGCTTGGTGGGGGGCCGGGGTGAAAAACTGTTTTTT. As protein: CASSLVGGRGEKLFF. Supplemented by reference TRBV5-1 and TRBJ1-4, the full variable domain reads KAGVTQTPRYLIKTRGQQVTLSCSPISGHRSVSWYQQTPGQGLQFLFEYFSETQRNKGNFPGRFSGRQFSNSRSEMNVSTLELGDSALYLCASSLVGGRGEKLFFGSGTQLSVL.

This clonotype was counted only a few times. The chain is built from TRBV4-1 and TRBJ2-6, with D hard to call. There are 15 residues in the CDR3. The V end was cut by 1 base, the J end by 4 bases, with 8 bases between. Germline-derived CDR1 and CDR2 are MGHRA and YSYEKL. CDR3 amino acids: CASSQGPQGANVLTF. CDR3 sequence (DNA): TGCGCCAGCAGCCAAGGCCCCCAGGGGGCCAACGTCCTGACTTTC.

The V call is TRBV27, the J call TRBJ1-6, with D unresolved. This CDR3 has 15 amino acids. Germline V gene data show CDR1 as MNHEY and CDR2 as SMNVEV (reference sequence). V was trimmed by 2 bases and J by 8 bases, leaving 13 bases between them. The CDR3 coding sequence is TGTGCCAGCAGTTTAATCGGGTGGGGTCATTCACCCCTCCACTTT. Its translation: CASSLIGWGHSPLHF.

This clonotype showed up just a few times. The chain links TRBV12-3 or TRBV12-4 to TRBJ2-1; 8 bases match TRBD1. The length of the CDR3 is 14 residues. V trimming: 8 bases; J trimming: 9 bases; junction bases outside the gene matches: 12. CDR3 sequence: CASHGGQGKGEQFF. In DNA, the CDR3 is TGTGCCAGCCACGGAGGACAGGGTAAGGGTGAGCAGTTCTTC.

V is TRBV7-3 and J is TRBJ1-2, with D hard to call. With 5 bases removed from V and 2 bases from J, the gap between germline ends came to 12 bases. CDR1 is SGHTA, CDR2 FQGTGA, per germline. The CDR3 extends over 14 amino acids. CDR3 sequence: CASSTNRGNYGYTF. DNA for the CDR3: TGTGCCAGCAGCACGAACAGAGGAAACTATGGCTACACCTTC.

The gene calls are TRBV5-4 and TRBJ2-3, with 7 bases aligning to TRBD1. J was trimmed by 6 bases and V by 0 bases; bases with no gene match: 13. This CDR3 contains 17 residues. Germline lookup yields CDR1 SGHNT and CDR2 YYREEE (reference sequence). The CDR3 DNA reads as TGTGCCAGCAGCTTGGGCCGCGGACAGGCGTCACATGATACGCAGTATTTT. This gives the protein CASSLGRGQASHDTQYF.

This chain uses TRBV5-1 with TRBJ2-3; TRBD2 matches at 10 bases. This CDR3 contains 17 residues. Germline loops: CDR1 SGHRS, CDR2 YFSETQ. Trimming removed 4 bases from V and 1 base from J; junction bases left unmatched: 9. DNA for the CDR3: TGCGCCAGCAGCGAACCTTTTCTAGCGGGGGGCACAGATACGCAGTATTTT. Translated: CASSEPFLAGGTDTQYF.

A note on this clonotype: A much larger clone lies a single base off, so this may be a read error. The chain couples TRBV6-5 to TRBJ2-2; tentatively, D is TRBD2 (6 bases). V lost 6 bases, J lost 7 bases, and 6 bases lay in between. Germline CDR1 and CDR2: MNHEY and SVGAGI. The CDR3 length is 11 residues. CDR3 loop: CASRRGGELFF. CDR3 coding DNA: TGTGCCAGCAGGCGGGGCGGGGAGCTGTTTTTT.

This chain connects TRBV11-2 to TRBJ2-3, with a tentative D call TRBD2 (5 bases). The V gene lost 3 bases and the J gene lost 7 bases, with 8 bases spanning the gap. Germline V CDR1 and CDR2: SGHAT, FQNNGV. The CDR3 has 12 amino acids. The CDR3 coding sequence is TGTGCCAGCAGCTTTAGCGCAAATACGCAGTATTTT. It encodes CASSFSANTQYF.

A few counts support this clonotype. The chain carries TRBV10-3 and TRBJ2-7, with 9 positions matching TRBD1. Germline V CDR1 and CDR2: ENHRY, SYGVKD. The CDR3 loop spans 14 amino acids. Unmatched junction bases numbered 7, after V lost 2 bases and J lost 8 bases. CDR3 protein: CAISEAQGAGKQYF. The CDR3 bases are TGTGCCATCAGTGAGGCACAGGGGGCTGGGAAGCAGTACTTC.

V and J are TRBV20-1 and TRBJ1-1; 9 bases map to TRBD1. CDR1 and CDR2 (germline): DFQATT, SNEGSKA (reference sequence). This CDR3 has 15 amino acids. V lost 5 bases and J lost 3; bases outside the gene matches: 10. This CDR3 is CSARTGANSDTEAFF. The CDR3 bases are TGCAGTGCTCGGACAGGGGCTAATTCAGACACTGAAGCTTTCTTT.

This clonotype was observed a handful of times. This chain joins TRBV6-6 and TRBJ1-4; 7 bases map to TRBD1. There are 13 residues in the CDR3. V shed 6 bases, J shed 6 bases, and the junction held 4 bases outside the gene matches. Looked up from germline, CDR1 is MNHNY and CDR2 is SVGAGI (reference sequence). The CDR3 loop reads CASSGTAYEKLFF. DNA for the CDR3: TGTGCCAGCAGCGGGACAGCTTATGAAAAACTGTTTTTT.

The V and J genes are TRBV9 and TRBJ2-1; 9 positions match TRBD2. V dropped 3 bases and J dropped 6; count of bases not matched to a gene: 13. This CDR3 contains 17 residues. Germline lookup yields CDR1 SGDLS and CDR2 YYNGEE. The CDR3 spells CASSADRRLAGTNEQFF. In nucleotides, the CDR3 is TGTGCCAGCAGCGCTGATAGACGGCTAGCGGGGACCAATGAGCAGTTCTTC.

This clonotype has more than one count but fewer than ten. The chain has TRBV4-3 and TRBJ2-7, with 9 bases identical to TRBD2. Trimming took 0 bases from V and 3 from J; bases not matched to a gene: 9. Germline V gene sequence: CDR1 LGHNA, CDR2 YSLEER. There are 17 residues in the CDR3. Written as DNA, the CDR3 is TGCGCCAGCAGCCAAGAGCCCTGGGCTAGCGGGGTCTACGAGCAGTACTTC. Amino acids: CASSQEPWASGVYEQYF.

The genes are TRBV3-1 and TRBJ2-2, with TRBD2 identical over 8 bases. The CDR3 contains 17 residues. After removal of 3 bases from V and 1 base from J, the junction contained 7 bases not matched to a gene. From germline, CDR1 is LGHDT and CDR2 YNNKEL (reference sequence). CDR3 bases: TGTGCCAGCAGCCATCACGTCGGGGGGGTGAACACCGGGGAGCTGTTTTTT. As protein: CASSHHVGGVNTGELFF.

This clonotype was seen only a few times. V gene TRBV7-2 combines with J gene TRBJ2-3, with D possibly called TRBD1 or TRBD2 (5 bases each). Trimming shortened V by 5 bases and J by 3 bases, and 12 bases separated the two germline ends. Germline loops: CDR1 SGHTA, CDR2 FQGNSA. This CDR3 region has 14 residues. CDR3 coding DNA: TGTGCCAGCAGCAGAGACGGGGCAACAGATACGCAGTATTTT. Its protein product is CASSRDGATDTQYF.

The rearrangement links TRBV29-1 to TRBJ1-2; unclear D gene. The CDR3 extends over 13 amino acids. Germline V gene lookup returns CDR1 SQVTM and CDR2 ANQGSEA. The ends were cut back, 0 bases at V and 8 bases at J, with 13 bases in the middle. This CDR3 is CSVEDPPRRGYTF. CDR3 in DNA: TGCAGCGTTGAAGATCCGCCCCGGAGAGGCTACACCTTC. The whole variable domain, remainder taken from reference TRBV29-1 and TRBJ1-2, is SAVISQKPSRDICQRGTSLTIQCQVDSQVTMMFWYRQQPGQSLTLIATANQGSEATYESGFVIDKFPISRPNLTFSTLTVSNMSPEDSSIYLCSVEDPPRRGYTFGSGTRLTVV.

V is TRBV9 and J is TRBJ2-1; 8 bases agree with TRBD2. From germline, CDR1 is SGDLS and CDR2 YYNGEE. Trimming took 0 bases from V and 5 from J; bases not matched to a gene: 4. CDR3 length equals 15 residues. CDR3 DNA: TGTGCCAGCAGCGTAGAATGGCGGGGGGACAATGAGCAGTTCTTC. It specifies CASSVEWRGDNEQFF.

This sequence joins TRBV27 and TRBJ2-3; 7 positions agree with TRBD1. From germline, CDR1 is MNHEY and CDR2 SMNVEV (reference sequence). The junction had 3 bases not matched to a gene; V was cut back by 3 bases and J by 6 bases. The CDR3 extends over 13 amino acids. The CDR3: CASSFSDRDTQYF. The CDR3 DNA is TGTGCCAGCAGTTTTTCGGACAGGGATACGCAGTATTTT.

The rearrangement links TRBV11-2 to TRBJ2-1; the match to TRBD2 covers 15 bases. The CDR3 runs to 17 residues. Unmatched junction bases numbered 10, after V lost 5 bases and J lost 8 bases. The germline V gene has CDR1 SGHAT and CDR2 FQNNGV. This chain's CDR3 is CASSPSGLAGGGDEQFF. In nucleotides, the CDR3 is TGTGCCAGCAGCCCCTCGGGACTAGCGGGGGGTGGAGATGAGCAGTTCTTC.